Below, 22 T cell receptor beta chains from the same sample are listed, as sequenced in a study of cytomegalovirus exposure and HLA in healthy donors. The PCR ran on 60 Vbeta and 13 Jbeta primers. The repertoire was sequenced with immunoSEQ multiplex PCR; TCRdb's copy has only in-frame clones and lacks some. Among just over 150,000 clones listed, about 79% were seen once. Specimen: PBMCs. The source is a man over 45 in good health and CMV-seropositive.

V gene TRBV27 combines with J gene TRBJ1-2; D is possibly TRBD1 (5 bases). V was cut by 2 bases and J by 0 bases, with 13 bases left in between. Per the germline V gene, CDR1 is MNHEY and CDR2 is SMNVEV (reference sequence). This CDR3 region has 16 residues. The CDR3: CASSLTGRAANYGYTF. CDR3 nucleotide sequence: TGTGCCAGCAGTTTAACAGGCAGGGCCGCTAACTATGGCTACACCTTC.

The chain joins TRBV11-1 to TRBJ2-1; 9 nucleotides agree with TRBD2. With V trimmed by 3 bases and J by 4 bases, 7 bases remained unmatched. Germline V CDR1 and CDR2: SGHAT, FQDESV (reference sequence). The CDR3 covers 16 residues. CDR3: CASSLTPGLAYNEQFF. Here the CDR3 DNA reads TGTGCCAGCAGCTTGACCCCGGGACTAGCATACAATGAGCAGTTCTTC.

The rearrangement joins TRBV27 to TRBJ2-7; the D gene is possibly TRBD2 (6 bases). Between the trimmed V and J ends, which lost 4 bases and 0 bases, there was a span of 13 bases. The length of the CDR3 is 15 residues. Germline lookup yields CDR1 MNHEY and CDR2 SMNVEV (reference sequence). CDR3 amino acids: CASSSRRGISYEQYF. CDR3 in DNA: TGTGCCAGCAGTTCGAGGCGGGGTATCTCCTACGAGCAGTACTTC.

The chain is built from TRBV5-1 and TRBJ2-7; 9 bases align to TRBD1. The CDR3 length is 14 residues. Germline CDR1 SGHRS, CDR2 YFSETQ. V lost 2 bases to trimming and J lost 5 bases; unmatched junction nucleotides: 5. CDR3 in amino acids: CASSLADRGNEQYV. The CDR3 DNA reads as TGCGCCAGCAGCTTAGCCGACAGGGGGAACGAGCAGTACGTC.

V gene TRBV19 combines with J gene TRBJ1-5, with 9 nucleotides matching TRBD1. Germline-derived CDR1 and CDR2 are LNHDA and SQIVND (reference sequence). Unmatched junction bases numbered 15, after V lost 5 bases and J lost 4 bases. The CDR3 covers 18 residues. In nucleotides, the CDR3 is TGTGCCAGTAGTCCTCAGGGGGACAGGGCGGGGCCAAATCAGCCCCAGCATTTT. Protein: CASSPQGDRAGPNQPQHF.

This rearrangement joins TRBV30 to TRBJ1-6, with 9 bases matching TRBD1. The CDR3 consists of 13 residues. V lost 5 bases and J lost 9; bases outside the gene matches: 5. The germline gives CDR1 GTSNPN, CDR2 SVGIG (reference sequence). In DNA, the CDR3 is TGTGCCTGGGGGACAGGGTCTCCTTCACCCCTCCACTTT. Its translation is CAWGTGSPSPLHF.

J is TRBJ2-5 and V is TRBV10-2; maybe TRBD2 (6 bases). The V end was cut by 3 bases, the J end by 5 bases, with 10 bases between. Looked up from germline, CDR1 is WSHSY and CDR2 is SAAADI. The CDR3 spans 13 residues. The CDR3 nucleotides read TGCGCCAGCAGTGACTCGGGAGTTGAGACCCAGTACTTC. Translating gives CASSDSGVETQYF.

This chain joins TRBV7-3 and TRBJ2-1; D not certain. The CDR3 has 17 residues. The V end lost 0 bases, the J end lost 3 bases, and 15 bases lay between the germline ends. CDR1 is SGHTA, CDR2 FQGTGA, per germline. CDR3 sequence: CASSLTPIGPNYNEQFF. The DNA for the CDR3 is TGTGCCAGCAGCTTAACCCCTATTGGTCCCAACTACAATGAGCAGTTCTTC.

The chain employs TRBV11-2 and TRBJ1-4, with 7 bases fitting TRBD1. The CDR3 extends over 15 amino acids. Germline CDR1 and CDR2: SGHAT and FQNNGV. V shed 2 bases, J shed 8 bases, and the junction held 8 bases outside the gene matches. Here the CDR3 DNA reads TGTGCCAGCAGCTTACGTGCAGGGGGGAACGAAAAACTGTTTTTT. This encodes CASSLRAGGNEKLFF. Together with reference TRBV11-2 and TRBJ1-4, the CDR3 gives the full variable domain: EAGVAQSPRYKIIEKRQSVAFWCNPISGHATLYWYQQILGQGPKLLIQFQNNGVVDDSQLPKDRFSAERLKGVDSTLKIQPAKLEDSAVYLCASSLRAGGNEKLFFGSGTQLSVL.

This chain connects TRBV7-8 to TRBJ2-3; tentatively, D is TRBD1 (6 bases). Trimming left V 5 bases short and J 6 bases short, with 18 bases between. The CDR3 is made up of 15 amino acids. Germline V gene sequence: CDR1 SGHVS, CDR2 FQNEAQ. The CDR3 loop is CASSLIGGDMDTQYF. For the CDR3, the DNA is TGTGCCAGCAGCCTAATAGGGGGAGACATGGATACGCAGTATTTT. The full variable domain, completed using reference TRBV7-8 and TRBJ2-3, is GAGVSQSPRYKVAKRGQDVALRCDPISGHVSLFWYQQALGQGPEFLTYFQNEAQLDKSGLPSDRFFAERPEGSVSTLKIQRTQQEDSAVYLCASSLIGGDMDTQYFGPGTRLTVL.

This clone has just a few counts. The rearrangement joins TRBV7-2 to TRBJ1-3; maybe TRBD1 (6 bases). V lost 2 bases to trimming and J lost 0 bases, with 20 bases between them. CDR1 and CDR2 from the germline V gene are SGHTA and FQGNSA. The CDR3 is 19 residues long. The CDR3 loop is CASSLQGTISSSSGNTIYF. CDR3 nucleotides: TGTGCCAGCAGCTTACAAGGGACAATATCCTCGAGCTCTGGAAACACCATATATTTT.

The chain is built from TRBV29-1 and TRBJ1-2, with D possibly being TRBD1 (6 bases). The CDR3 sequence is 13 residues long. Trimming removed 6 bases from V and 7 bases from J, with 18 bases in between. Germline V CDR1 and CDR2: SQVTM, ANQGSEA. The DNA of the CDR3 is TGCAGCGTCGCACCCGCGACAGGACTTGGCTACACCTTC. It is translated as CSVAPATGLGYTF.

The V and J genes are TRBV5-5 and TRBJ2-2, with D possibly TRBD2 on 6 matching bases. Looked up from germline, CDR1 is SGHKS and CDR2 is YYEKEE (reference sequence). The V gene lost 5 bases and the J gene lost 0 bases, with 14 bases spanning the gap. The length of the CDR3 is 16 residues. The CDR3: CASRGGLFANTGELFF. For the CDR3, the DNA is TGTGCCAGCAGGGGAGGACTATTCGCGAACACCGGGGAGCTGTTTTTT.

This chain links TRBV15 with TRBJ1-1, with D perhaps matching TRBD1 (6 bases). The V end was cut by 3 bases, the J end by 1 base, with 12 bases between. CDR1 LNHNV and CDR2 YYDKDF come from the germline V gene (reference sequence). This CDR3 has 15 amino acids. The CDR3 region is CATSRDPTGNTEAFF. DNA for the CDR3: TGTGCCACCAGCAGGGATCCGACAGGGAACACTGAAGCTTTCTTT. The full variable domain, with the rest looked up from reference TRBV15 and TRBJ1-1, is DAMVIQNPRYQVTQFGKPVTLSCSQTLNHNVMYWYQQKSSQAPKLLFHYYDKDFNNEADTPDNFQSRRPNTSFCFLDIRSPGLGDTAMYLCATSRDPTGNTEAFFGQGTRLTVV.

This chain uses TRBV16 with TRBJ2-1; 8 bases are a match to TRBD2. This CDR3 is 19 amino acids long. The germline V gene encodes CDR1 KGHSY and CDR2 FQNENV. V was clipped by 0 bases and J by 0 bases; unmatched bases: 10. The CDR3 spells CASSQSVIAGQSSYNEQFF. CDR3 bases: TGTGCCAGCAGCCAATCGGTTATAGCGGGGCAAAGCTCCTACAATGAGCAGTTCTTC.

The rearrangement uses TRBV5-6 and TRBJ2-5, with D possibly being TRBD2 (6 bases). The V gene lost 2 bases and the J gene lost 5 bases, with 13 bases spanning the gap. The germline CDR1 and CDR2 sequences are SGHDT and YYEEEE. CDR3 length: 14 residues. CDR3: CASSFRAGRETQYF. As DNA, the CDR3 is TGTGCCAGCAGCTTCCGGGCGGGGAGGGAGACCCAGTACTTC.

J is TRBJ2-1 and V is TRBV5-1; TRBD2 aligns across 9 bases. Germline V CDR1 and CDR2: SGHRS, YFSETQ. The CDR3 extends over 17 amino acids. V shed 0 bases, J shed 8 bases, and the junction held 12 bases outside the gene matches. The CDR3 loop is CASSLDLAGGPLDEQFF. The CDR3 DNA sequence: TGCGCCAGCAGCTTGGATCTGGCGGGAGGGCCGCTGGATGAGCAGTTCTTC.

This chain links TRBV11-2 with TRBJ1-4, with a tentative D call TRBD1 (6 bases). Germline loops: CDR1 SGHAT, CDR2 FQNNGV. Trimming removed 5 bases at V and 8 bases at J, with 12 bases between. The CDR3 loop spans 13 amino acids. CDR3 in amino acids: CASSDGTYEKLFF. CDR3 sequence (DNA): TGTGCCAGCAGCGATGGGACATACGAAAAACTGTTTTTT.

This sequence joins TRBV6-1 and TRBJ2-7; 8 bases line up with TRBD2. Germline assignment: CDR1 MNHNS and CDR2 SASEGT. V shed 6 bases, J shed 5 bases, and the junction held 9 bases outside the gene matches. This CDR3 is 14 amino acids long. The CDR3 bases are TGTGCCAGCAGCCGCAATGGACTAGCAGACGAGCAGTACGTC. Protein: CASSRNGLADEQYV.

This clone was seen once. This chain connects TRBV6-1 to TRBJ2-1, with D possibly matching TRBD2 (5 bases). V was shortened by 7 bases and J by 0 bases, with 10 bases between the two germline ends. This CDR3 has 14 residues. Germline CDR1 reads MNHNS; CDR2 reads SASEGT. CDR3 sequence reads: CASTRGSSYNEQFF. DNA for the CDR3: TGTGCCAGCACCCGGGGAAGCTCCTACAATGAGCAGTTCTTC.

V gene TRBV7-9 combines with J gene TRBJ2-6, with D perhaps TRBD2 (5 bases). The germline CDR1 and CDR2 sequences are SEHNR and FQNEAQ (reference sequence). This CDR3 spans 16 amino acids. The V end lost 5 bases, the J end lost 0 bases, and 11 bases lay between the germline ends. The CDR3 bases are TGTGCCAGCAGCCCGCCTCGGGGCTCTGGGGCCAACGTCCTGACTTTC. As protein: CASSPPRGSGANVLTF.

V usage is TRBV6-5 and J usage is TRBJ2-7; D possibly corresponds to TRBD1 (5 bases). Germline CDR1 is MNHEY and CDR2 is SVGAGI. The V and J ends lost 0 bases and 3 bases respectively, with 12 bases between them. This CDR3 contains 15 residues. The CDR3 loop is CASSYSLDIFYEQYF. CDR3 in DNA: TGTGCCAGCAGTTACTCGCTGGACATCTTCTACGAGCAGTACTTC.